The 15 T cell receptor beta chains below were found in one sample sequenced in a study of blood T cell repertoires in COVID-19. The data were produced by immunoSEQ multiplex PCR, yet TCRdb's version contains in-frame clones alone and is incomplete. Found here are around 20,000 clones, roughly 87% of them singletons; the top ten hold about 7.7%. Sequencing was done on a sample of peripheral blood. These receptors came from a human donor in a cohort sampled during active COVID-19. The donor label of this sample is uncertain.

The chain has TRBV28 and TRBJ2-7; D perhaps matches TRBD1 (6 bases). The CDR3 has 14 amino acids. CDR1 and CDR2 (germline): MDHEN, SYDVKM. Trimming took off 3 bases at V and 3 bases at J, with 12 bases between the two ends. The DNA for the CDR3 is TGTGCCAGCAGTTTTGGCGCAGGGGTCTACGAGCAGTACTTC. It yields the protein CASSFGAGVYEQYF.

V and J are TRBV7-3 and TRBJ2-1, with 8 bases that match TRBD2. Germline CDR1 is SGHTA and CDR2 is FQGTGA. The CDR3 runs to 14 residues. Trimming removed 2 bases from V and 13 bases from J; junction bases left unmatched: 10. The CDR3 sequence is CASSLGGGGNHQFF. The CDR3 nucleotides are TGTGCCAGCAGCTTAGGGGGCGGGGGGAACCACCAGTTCTTC.

This clone was seen more than once but under ten times. V is TRBV5-4 and J is TRBJ1-1, with D unclear. This CDR3 has 13 residues. V lost 0 bases to trimming and J lost 3 bases, with 6 bases between them. Germline CDR1 SGHNT, CDR2 YYREEE (reference sequence). CDR3 nucleotides: TGTGCCAGCAGCTTGGACAGATACACTGAAGCTTTCTTT. Encoded protein: CASSLDRYTEAFF.

The chain recombines TRBV10-2 with TRBJ2-1; D unresolved. V was pared by 7 bases and J by 4 bases, with 11 bases between. Germline V gene data show CDR1 as WSHSY and CDR2 as SAAADI. This CDR3 has 13 residues. In DNA, the CDR3 is TGCGCCAGCACGATGAGCAGGTACAATGAGCAGTTCTTC. This codes for CASTMSRYNEQFF.

This sequence joins TRBV18 and TRBJ2-7; no clear D gene. The CDR3 has 15 residues. Germline-derived CDR1 and CDR2 are KGHSH and LQKENI. Trimming cost V 0 bases and J 3 bases, with 12 bases left between them. Here the CDR3 reads CASSPPTVTGYEQYF. The CDR3 bases are TGTGCCAGCTCACCACCAACGGTAACGGGCTACGAGCAGTACTTC.

This clone has just a few counts. This chain connects TRBV4-1 to TRBJ2-2, with unresolved D. CDR3 length equals 13 residues. CDR1 MGHRA and CDR2 YSYEKL come from the germline V gene. Trimming took 5 bases from V and 5 from J, leaving 9 bases between them. This chain's CDR3 is CASSSPSTGELFF. The CDR3, as DNA: TGCGCCAGCAGCTCCCCCAGTACCGGGGAGCTGTTTTTT.

The chain uses TRBV6-4 and TRBJ2-6; TRBD2 is a possible D gene (6 bases). The germline V gene has CDR1 MRHNA and CDR2 SNTAGT. The V gene lost 3 bases and the J gene lost 4 bases, with 16 bases spanning the gap. The CDR3 is made up of 17 amino acids. The CDR3, as DNA: TGTGCCAGCAGTGATTCTTCCAGGGCGGGGGGGGCCAACGTCCTGACTTTC. It translates to CASSDSSRAGGANVLTF.

This chain joins TRBV30 and TRBJ2-1; D unresolved. Germline V gives CDR1 GTSNPN, CDR2 SVGIG (reference sequence). This CDR3 spans 14 amino acids. Trimming shortened V by 1 base and J by 3 bases, and 10 bases separated the two germline ends. In nucleotides, the CDR3 is TGTGCCTGGAGTGGGGCCGATCACTACAATGAGCAGTTCTTC. Translating it yields CAWSGADHYNEQFF.

The V gene is TRBV21-1, the J gene TRBJ2-7; TRBD1 is the table's D call and was not checked against the DNA. TRBV21-1 represents a pseudogene. CDR3 length equals 22 residues. DNA for the CDR3: TGTGCCAGCAGCAAAGAGTTATGTATGCAGGGGAACACCCTATCTGGTGAATACGAGCAGTACTTC. Its translation: CASSKELCMQGNTLSGEYEQYF.

The J gene is TRBJ2-7, the V gene TRBV9, with 7 bases matching TRBD2. The CDR3 is 16 residues long. Germline CDR1 reads SGDLS; CDR2 reads YYNGEE. With 0 bases clipped from V and 3 bases from J, the junction kept 9 bases outside the gene matches. The CDR3 region has the DNA TGTGCCAGCAGCGTAGGGATGGGGGAGGGCGTCTACGAGCAGTACTTC. This codes for CASSVGMGEGVYEQYF.

This chain joins TRBV29-1 and TRBJ2-1, with 8 positions matching TRBD2. V shed 7 bases and J 6 bases; nucleotides not matched to a gene: 11. This CDR3 comprises 14 residues. CDR1 and CDR2 from the germline V gene are SQVTM and ANQGSEA. CDR3 in amino acids: CSAVAGIRTNEQFF. The CDR3, as DNA: TGCAGCGCCGTAGCGGGGATAAGGACCAATGAGCAGTTCTTC.

This rearrangement joins TRBV2 to TRBJ2-4; 8 bases agree with TRBD1. The CDR3 is 15 amino acids. The J segment lost 3 bases and the V segment lost 5 bases, leaving 6 bases of the junction unmatched. Germline V gives CDR1 SNHLY, CDR2 FYNNEI. CDR3 loop: CASSPRGPGKNIQYF. CDR3 sequence (DNA): TGTGCCAGCAGTCCCAGGGGGCCGGGCAAAAACATTCAGTACTTC.

V and J are TRBV28 and TRBJ2-2, with D possibly matching TRBD2 (6 bases). Germline assignment: CDR1 MDHEN and CDR2 SYDVKM. V dropped 5 bases and J dropped 5 bases, with 15 bases sitting between them. CDR3 size: 15 residues. The CDR3 loop is CASSLRKGRTGELFF. Here the CDR3 DNA reads TGTGCCAGCAGTCTGAGGAAAGGGAGGACCGGGGAGCTGTTTTTT.

This clone appeared once. V gene TRBV20-1 combines with J gene TRBJ1-1; tentatively, D is TRBD1 (6 bases). The germline CDR1 and CDR2 sequences are DFQATT and SNEGSKA (reference sequence). V was shortened by 6 bases and J by 5 bases, with 10 bases between the two germline ends. The CDR3 loop spans 11 amino acids. The CDR3 nucleotides read TGCAGTGCCAGGGGCGGGACTGAAGCTTTCTTT. Translating gives CSARGGTEAFF.

The rearrangement uses TRBV14 and TRBJ2-1; TRBD1 might be the D (6 bases). The CDR3 spans 14 residues. Trimming took 0 bases from V and 10 from J, leaving 13 bases between them. From germline, CDR1 is SGHDN and CDR2 FVKESK. CDR3 nucleotide sequence: TGTGCCAGCAGCCAAGATTTTACCGGGACAGAGCAGTTCTTC. This translates into CASSQDFTGTEQFF. The entire variable domain, with the rest obtained from reference TRBV14 and TRBJ2-1, is as follows: EAGVTQFPSHSVIEKGQTVTLRCDPISGHDNLYWYRRVMGKEIKFLLHFVKESKQDESGMPNNRFLAERTGGTYSTLKVQPAELEDSGVYFCASSQDFTGTEQFFGPGTRLTVL.